The 3 T cell receptor beta chains reported below all come from one sample, sequenced in a study of cytomegalovirus exposure and HLA in healthy donors. The primer mix had 60 Vbeta and 13 Jbeta primers. The assay was immunoSEQ multiplex PCR, and TCRdb's table has in-frame clones only and misses some. The table counts around 64,000 clones; roughly 2.4% lies in the top ten. The specimen was PBMCs. Source of these receptors: a female donor in good health and CMV-seropositive.

The CDR3 DNA reads TGCGCCAGCAGCCGAGTGGAGAGGGTGGATGGCTACACCTTC. It specifies CASSRVERVDGYTF. This sequence joins TRBV4-1 and TRBJ1-2; the D is unclear. The germline gives CDR1 MGHRA, CDR2 YSYEKL. Trimming cost V 4 bases and J 6 bases, with 15 bases left between them. CDR3 size: 14 residues.

The V call is TRBV14, the J call TRBJ2-3; TRBD2 agrees at 7 bases. The CDR3 length is 14 residues. Trimming at V came to 1 base and at J to 9 bases, leaving 7 bases not matched to a gene. Germline CDR1 SGHDN, CDR2 FVKESK. The CDR3 nucleotides read TGTGCCAGCAGCCAAGGTTCTAGCGGAGAGACGCAGTATTTT. Translation: CASSQGSSGETQYF.

CDR3 in DNA: TGTGCCAGCAGTTACTCCGGGACTAGCGGACAAGAGACCCAGTACTTC. It specifies CASSYSGTSGQETQYF. The rearrangement links TRBV6-5 to TRBJ2-5, with 11 bases that match TRBD2. Germline V gives CDR1 MNHEY, CDR2 SVGAGI. This CDR3 has 16 amino acids. V shed 0 bases, J shed 2 bases, and the junction held 2 bases outside the gene matches.